Each of the 13 T cell receptor beta chains below was sequenced from the same sample in a study of shared clonotypes between healthy human individuals (dated by TCRdb to the early 2020s). Preparation of the library involved the immunoSEQ multiplex PCR assay. What TCRdb holds here is the immuneACCESS table cut down to in-frame rearrangements. Part of the clones is not present; checked against another copy, under half of the missing clones reflect an unresolved V gene, and the others are unexplained. Present in this sample are some 1 million clones, about 80% of which were seen just once. Of the sample, about 1.4% falls within the top ten clones. The specimen was memory CD4+ T cells sorted from blood. What the cell subset or site label conveys for this sample: CD45RA-negative fraction. These receptors originate from a man in his late teens or twenties in good health.

The table lists this clone with a few counts. The chain is built from TRBV9 and TRBJ2-1; D gene ambiguous. The CDR3 length is 15 residues. Trimming took off 0 bases at V and 0 bases at J, with 7 bases between the two ends. Germline values: CDR1 SGDLS, CDR2 YYNGEE. Here the CDR3 DNA reads TGTGCCAGCAGCGTAGACTCCTACTCCTACAATGAGCAGTTCTTC. Translating it yields CASSVDSYSYNEQFF.

The chain is built from TRBV7-9 and TRBJ2-7; D unresolved. The CDR3 consists of 12 residues. Trimming pared 5 bases from V and 4 bases from J, leaving 9 bases between. Germline assignment: CDR1 SEHNR and CDR2 FQNEAQ (reference sequence). The CDR3: CASSVQGYEQYF. In DNA form, the CDR3 reads TGTGCCAGCAGCGTACAAGGATACGAGCAGTACTTC. Full variable domain (missing parts from reference TRBV7-9 and TRBJ2-7): DTGVSQNPRHKITKRGQNVTFRCDPISEHNRLYWYRQTLGQGPEFLTYFQNEAQLEKSRLLSDRFSAERPKGSFSTLEIQRTEQGDSAMYLCASSVQGYEQYFGPGTRLTVT.

The chain employs TRBV7-9 and TRBJ2-3; 8 bases match TRBD1. The CDR3 runs to 15 residues. The germline CDR1 and CDR2 sequences are SEHNR and FQNEAQ (reference sequence). The V segment lost 4 bases and the J segment 3 bases; nucleotides outside the gene matches: 6. The CDR3 is CASSWTGKGTDTQYF. The CDR3 DNA sequence: TGTGCCAGCAGCTGGACAGGGAAAGGGACAGATACGCAGTATTTT. The whole variable domain, filled in from reference TRBV7-9 and TRBJ2-3, reads DTGVSQNPRHKITKRGQNVTFRCDPISEHNRLYWYRQTLGQGPEFLTYFQNEAQLEKSRLLSDRFSAERPKGSFSTLEIQRTEQGDSAMYLCASSWTGKGTDTQYFGPGTRLTVL.

This clone was recorded once. The genes are TRBV7-2 and TRBJ2-3, with no clear D. This CDR3 is built from 12 residues. Between the trimmed V and J ends, which lost 5 bases and 9 bases, there was a span of 12 bases. Germline V lookup: CDR1 SGHTA, CDR2 FQGNSA. The CDR3 DNA sequence: TGTGCCAGCAGCCCGAACATGATCACGCAGTATTTT. It yields the protein CASSPNMITQYF.

This clone occurred once. The chain recombines TRBV7-3 with TRBJ1-1; a weak D match, TRBD1 (5 bases). This CDR3 spans 14 amino acids. The V gene lost 3 bases and the J gene lost 5 bases, with 13 bases spanning the gap. CDR1 is SGHTA, CDR2 FQGTGA, per germline. The CDR3 sequence is CASSFEGVGTEAFF. CDR3 DNA sequence: TGTGCCAGCAGCTTCGAAGGGGTGGGGACTGAAGCTTTCTTT. Full variable domain (remainder filled in from reference TRBV7-3 and TRBJ1-1): GAGVSQTPSNKVTEKGKYVELRCDPISGHTALYWYRQSLGQGPEFLIYFQGTGAADDSGLPNDRFFAVRPEGSVSTLKIQRTERGDSAVYLCASSFEGVGTEAFFGQGTRLTVV.

The J gene is TRBJ2-7, the V gene TRBV7-9; D gene ambiguous. Germline assignment: CDR1 SEHNR and CDR2 FQNEAQ (reference sequence). This CDR3 region has 14 residues. The V end lost 5 bases, the J end lost 2 bases, and 13 bases lay between the germline ends. The CDR3, as DNA: TGTGCCAGCAGCCTCTGGGCCTCCACCTACGAGCAGTACTTC. This gives the protein CASSLWASTYEQYF.

This rearrangement joins TRBV29-1 to TRBJ2-2, with TRBD2 as a possible D gene (6 bases). The germline CDR1 and CDR2 sequences are SQVTM and ANQGSEA. V lost 7 bases and J lost 5, with 14 bases in between. The CDR3 loop spans 13 amino acids. The CDR3 nucleotides read TGCAGCGCCATGGCGGGGTTAACCGGGGAGCTGTTTTTT. Amino acid sequence: CSAMAGLTGELFF.

This sequence joins TRBV2 and TRBJ2-7, with TRBD2 matching over 10 bases. Germline V lookup: CDR1 SNHLY, CDR2 FYNNEI. V gave up 5 bases and J gave up 6 bases; unmatched junction bases: 7. The CDR3 sequence is 14 residues long. As DNA, the CDR3 is TGTGCCAGCAGTCCCCTAGCGGGGGTGTTCGAGCAGTACTTC. Amino acids: CASSPLAGVFEQYF.

The V call is TRBV6-5, the J call TRBJ1-4; no clear D. Germline-derived CDR1 and CDR2 are MNHEY and SVGAGI. With 4 bases removed from V and 7 bases from J, the gap between germline ends came to 10 bases. The CDR3 totals 13 residues. The CDR3 sequence is CASSSGGVEKLFF. Written as DNA, the CDR3 is TGTGCCAGCAGTTCGGGCGGGGTTGAAAAACTGTTTTTT.

The chain couples TRBV6-5 to TRBJ2-2; D gene uncertain. V shed 7 bases and J shed 7 bases, with 10 bases lying between them. The germline CDR1 and CDR2 sequences are MNHEY and SVGAGI. CDR3 size: 12 residues. The CDR3 region has the DNA TGTGCCAGCACGACGGTATACGGGGAGCTGTTTTTT. Amino acid sequence: CASTTVYGELFF.

The V call is TRBV5-1, the J call TRBJ1-1, with D tentatively TRBD1 (5 bases). The CDR3 sequence is 12 residues long. CDR1 is SGHRS, CDR2 YFSETQ, per germline. V dropped 4 bases and J dropped 11 bases, with 15 bases sitting between them. CDR3 DNA sequence: TGCGCCAGCAGCGGCACGGGGCGGGAGGCTTTCTTT. It encodes CASSGTGREAFF.

This chain uses TRBV12-5 with TRBJ1-5; D perhaps matches TRBD1 (5 bases). The CDR3 is 17 amino acids. The germline V gene has CDR1 LGHNT and CDR2 FRNRAP. The germline V and J ends were trimmed by 4 bases and 2 bases, with 18 bases remaining between them. CDR3 coding DNA: TGTGCTAGTGGTTCCCGGGGGATCGGGGGGGGCAATCAGCCCCAGCATTTT. Translating it yields CASGSRGIGGGNQPQHF.

The chain recombines TRBV14 with TRBJ2-1, with 11 bases fitting TRBD2. The V gene's germline CDR1 is SGHDN and CDR2 FVKESK. The CDR3 is made up of 15 amino acids. J lost 8 bases, V lost 3 bases, and 6 bases had no gene match. As DNA, the CDR3 is TGTGCCAGCAGCCAGCTAGCGGGAGGTTTGGATGAGCAGTTCTTC. Amino acids: CASSQLAGGLDEQFF.